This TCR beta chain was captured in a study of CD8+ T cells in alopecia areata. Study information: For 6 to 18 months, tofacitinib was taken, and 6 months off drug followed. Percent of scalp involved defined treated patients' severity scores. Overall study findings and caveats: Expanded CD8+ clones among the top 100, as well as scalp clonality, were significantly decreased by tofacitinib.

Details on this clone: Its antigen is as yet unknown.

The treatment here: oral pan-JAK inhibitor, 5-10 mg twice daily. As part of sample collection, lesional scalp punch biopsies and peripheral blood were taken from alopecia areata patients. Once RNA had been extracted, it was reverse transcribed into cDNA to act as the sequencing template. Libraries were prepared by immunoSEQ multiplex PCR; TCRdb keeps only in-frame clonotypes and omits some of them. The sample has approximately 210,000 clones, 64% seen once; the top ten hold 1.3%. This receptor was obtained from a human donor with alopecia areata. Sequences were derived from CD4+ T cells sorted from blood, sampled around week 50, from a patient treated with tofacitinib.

The CDR3 DNA reads as TGTGCCAGCAGCTTAGTCCGGGGTAACTATGGCTACACCTTC. As protein: CASSLVRGNYGYTF. The chain has TRBV7-2 and TRBJ1-2; D uncertain. The CDR3 is made up of 14 amino acids. The germline V and J ends were trimmed by 1 base and 1 base, with 7 bases remaining between them. The germline V gene has CDR1 SGHTA and CDR2 FQGNSA.